The 29 T cell receptor beta chains given below trace back to one sample, sequenced in a study of blood T cell repertoires in COVID-19. Sequencing was performed with immunoSEQ multiplex PCR; in TCRdb, only in-frame clones are kept and a portion is missing. The repertoire holds approximately 110,000 clones, roughly 85% seen once, with around 3.4% in the top ten. Sequencing input: peripheral blood. These receptors were collected from a middle-aged man with acute or convalescent COVID-19.

V gene TRBV3-1 (or the pseudogene TRBV3-2) combines with J gene TRBJ2-2, with TRBD2 matching over 14 bases. This CDR3 comprises 19 residues. CDR1 is LGHDT and CDR2 is YNNKEL in the germline V gene (reference sequence). Losses at the gene ends were 1 base for V and 0 bases for J; bases not matched to a gene: 4. The CDR3 coding sequence is TGTGCCAGCAGCCAAGCCAGACTAGCGGGGGGGACGAACACCGGGGAGCTGTTTTTT. Amino acid sequence: CASSQARLAGGTNTGELFF.

This clone was seen a few times. The CDR3 DNA reads TGTGCCAGCAGCGCCGGACAGGGTTCCCTCTATCAGCCCCAGCATTTT. Amino acids: CASSAGQGSLYQPQHF. V and J are TRBV7-9 and TRBJ1-5, with 8 bases matching TRBD1. The CDR3 contains 16 residues. CDR1 is SEHNR and CDR2 is FQNEAQ in the germline V gene (reference sequence). V lost 5 bases to trimming and J lost 5 bases; unmatched junction nucleotides: 11. The full variable domain, with the rest looked up from reference TRBV7-9 and TRBJ1-5, is DTGVSQNPRHKITKRGQNVTFRCDPISEHNRLYWYRQTLGQGPEFLTYFQNEAQLEKSRLLSDRFSAERPKGSFSTLEIQRTEQGDSAMYLCASSAGQGSLYQPQHFGDGTRLSIL.

This chain uses TRBV5-1 with TRBJ1-1; D is possibly TRBD1 (5 bases). The CDR3 is made up of 15 amino acids. V was cut by 0 bases and J by 1 base, with 10 bases left in between. Germline V gene lookup returns CDR1 SGHRS and CDR2 YFSETQ. For the CDR3, the DNA is TGCGCCAGCAGCTTGGAACGGACATCGAACACTGAAGCTTTCTTT. Encoded protein: CASSLERTSNTEAFF.

V gene TRBV5-6 combines with J gene TRBJ1-1; 9 positions match TRBD1. Losses at the gene ends were 5 bases for V and 8 bases for J; bases not matched to a gene: 10. The germline CDR1 and CDR2 sequences are SGHDT and YYEEEE. The CDR3 spans 14 residues. Here the CDR3 reads CASSDTGTGKEAFF. The CDR3 bases are TGTGCCAGCAGTGACACCGGGACAGGGAAAGAAGCTTTCTTT.

This sequence joins TRBV15 and TRBJ1-1, with TRBD1 matching 9 bases. The CDR3 spans 17 residues. Per germline, CDR1 LNHNV and CDR2 YYDKDF (reference sequence). With V trimmed by 7 bases and J by 0 bases, 12 bases remained unmatched. Here the CDR3 DNA reads TGTGCCACCAAAAGCAGGACAGGGGATTTTTTGAACACTGAAGCTTTCTTT. Its protein is CATKSRTGDFLNTEAFF. Looking up the rest from reference TRBV15 and TRBJ1-1 gives the full variable domain: DAMVIQNPRYQVTQFGKPVTLSCSQTLNHNVMYWYQQKSSQAPKLLFHYYDKDFNNEADTPDNFQSRRPNTSFCFLDIRSPGLGDTAMYLCATKSRTGDFLNTEAFFGQGTRLTVV.

As regards this clone: Additional DNA sequences in this sample encode the identical CDR3. V and J are TRBV18 and TRBJ1-1; D remains unclear. CDR3 length: 13 amino acids. Germline CDR1 is KGHSH and CDR2 is LQKENI. V shed 3 bases and J shed 1 base, with 6 bases lying between them. The CDR3 DNA sequence: TGTGCCAGCTCACCTAGCGGGAACACTGAAGCTTTCTTT. This sequence encodes CASSPSGNTEAFF.

The chain recombines TRBV7-9 with TRBJ1-1; 9 bases map to TRBD1. CDR3 length: 13 amino acids. V lost 3 bases, J lost 9 bases, and 5 bases stayed unmatched. CDR1 is SEHNR, CDR2 FQNEAQ, per germline (reference sequence). The chain's CDR3 is CASSLGTGIQAFF. The CDR3 bases are TGTGCCAGCAGCTTGGGGACAGGGATTCAAGCTTTCTTT.

V gene TRBV11-1 combines with J gene TRBJ2-1, with TRBD1 matching 7 bases. V gave up 4 bases and J gave up 3 bases; unmatched junction bases: 6. This CDR3 has 15 residues. CDR1 and CDR2 (germline): SGHAT, FQDESV (reference sequence). The CDR3 DNA reads TGTGCCAGCAGCTCTGACCGGGACAGCTACAATGAGCAGTTCTTC. Translated: CASSSDRDSYNEQFF.

Written as DNA, the CDR3 is TGTGCCAGCAGTTACGTTCCGGGAAATAATCAGCCCCAGCATTTT. Its translation: CASSYVPGNNQPQHF. V usage is TRBV6-5 and J usage is TRBJ1-5; D is unresolved. The CDR3 is 15 residues long. Trimming cost V 2 bases and J 4 bases, with 12 bases left between them. Germline values: CDR1 MNHEY, CDR2 SVGAGI.

The chain is built from TRBV25-1 and TRBJ2-7; 12 bases match TRBD2. J gave up 0 bases and V 5 bases, and 8 bases lay outside the gene matches. Germline assignment: CDR1 MGHDK and CDR2 SYGVNS. The CDR3 contains 17 residues. The chain's CDR3 is CASSTPVTSGSSYEQYF. The CDR3, as DNA: TGTGCCAGCAGTACCCCCGTGACTAGCGGGAGCTCCTACGAGCAGTACTTC.

The chain joins TRBV7-2 to TRBJ2-7; D perhaps matches TRBD2 (6 bases). In germline, CDR1 is SGHTA, CDR2 FQGNSA. The CDR3 covers 15 residues. Deletions cut 6 bases from V and 2 bases from J, with 17 bases between. The CDR3 DNA reads as TGTGCCAGCAGTCAAAGCAGCGGGCCTGCCTACGAGCAGTACTTC. Residues: CASSQSSGPAYEQYF.

V gene TRBV5-4 combines with J gene TRBJ2-3, with D perhaps matching TRBD2 (6 bases). Germline CDR1 and CDR2: SGHNT and YYREEE (reference sequence). V was shortened by 3 bases and J by 2 bases, with 13 bases between the two germline ends. The CDR3 runs 15 residues. The CDR3 DNA is TGTGCCAGCAGCTCTTCGACGGGGGTCACAGATACGCAGTATTTT. Translated: CASSSSTGVTDTQYF.

The chain recombines TRBV2 with TRBJ2-3; TRBD1 matches at 11 bases. CDR3 length equals 15 residues. CDR1 and CDR2 (germline): SNHLY, FYNNEI. V lost 6 bases, J lost 0 bases, and 2 bases stayed unmatched. CDR3 sequence (DNA): TGTGCCAGCAGGGACAGGGGGCGGAGCACAGATACGCAGTATTTT. This encodes CASRDRGRSTDTQYF.

The chain joins TRBV2 to TRBJ1-2; D gene unclear. V dropped 6 bases and J dropped 8 bases, with 16 bases sitting between them. Germline assignment: CDR1 SNHLY and CDR2 FYNNEI. The CDR3 runs to 13 residues. DNA for the CDR3: TGTGCCAGCAGGGGTACAGTGGTCGAGGGCTACACCTTC. It codes for CASRGTVVEGYTF.

This clone was found once. The chain carries TRBV12-5 and TRBJ2-2; 7 bases agree with TRBD2. V was pared by 4 bases and J by 1 base, with 6 bases of the junction left unmatched. CDR3 length: 16 amino acids. Per germline, CDR1 LGHNT and CDR2 FRNRAP. CDR3 DNA sequence: TGTGCTAGTGGTTCCTCCGGGGAGGGGAACACCGGGGAGCTGTTTTTT. Amino acids: CASGSSGEGNTGELFF.

The chain has TRBV4-1 and TRBJ1-2; D not resolved. The CDR3 is made up of 13 amino acids. CDR1 is MGHRA, CDR2 YSYEKL, per germline. V was trimmed by 3 bases and J by 5 bases, leaving 10 bases between them. CDR3 bases: TGCGCCAGCAGCCAGGGCCAGGTTTATGGCTACACCTTC. It translates to CASSQGQVYGYTF.

The rearrangement joins TRBV4-1 to TRBJ1-2; D ambiguous. The CDR3 has 14 amino acids. Germline V gene data show CDR1 as MGHRA and CDR2 as YSYEKL. The ends were cut back, 3 bases at V and 5 bases at J, with 13 bases in the middle. This CDR3 reads CASSQVAIGYGYTF. The CDR3, as DNA: TGCGCCAGCAGCCAGGTCGCGATCGGGTATGGCTACACCTTC.

V usage is TRBV6-2 or TRBV6-3 and J usage is TRBJ2-5, with a possible D match to TRBD2 (5 bases). CDR1 is MNHEY and CDR2 is SVGEGT in the germline V gene. The CDR3 sequence is 15 residues long. Trimming stripped 5 bases from V and 3 bases from J, with 16 bases between. CDR3 in amino acids: CASSNPREREETQYF. For the CDR3, the DNA is TGTGCCAGCAGTAACCCCCGTGAGAGGGAAGAGACCCAGTACTTC.

This clone showed up just once. V gene TRBV14 combines with J gene TRBJ1-3; TRBD1 matches at 9 bases. The germline V gene has CDR1 SGHDN and CDR2 FVKESK. V trimming: 5 bases; J trimming: 4 bases; junction bases outside the gene matches: 12. The CDR3 is made up of 17 amino acids. CDR3 sequence reads: CASSDLEHRGLGNTIYF. The CDR3 region has the DNA TGTGCCAGCAGCGACTTGGAGCACAGGGGGCTCGGAAACACCATATATTTT.

V is TRBV3-1 (or the pseudogene TRBV3-2) and J is TRBJ2-7; 7 nucleotides align to TRBD1. This CDR3 has 15 residues. CDR1 is LGHDT, CDR2 YNNKEL, per germline (reference sequence). The V gene end was trimmed by 1 base and the J gene end by 7 bases; junction bases not matched to a gene: 10. The CDR3 here is CASSQGPHRGLEQYF. The CDR3, as DNA: TGTGCCAGCAGCCAAGGGCCCCACAGGGGATTGGAGCAGTACTTC.

This clone was picked up one time. The chain employs TRBV4-3 and TRBJ2-7, with a tentative D call TRBD1 (6 bases). From germline, CDR1 is LGHNA and CDR2 YSLEER. This CDR3 contains 13 residues. Trimming took 1 base from V and 5 from J, leaving 9 bases between them. The CDR3 here is CASSQAGADEQYF. The DNA of the CDR3 is TGCGCCAGCAGCCAAGCAGGGGCCGACGAGCAGTACTTC.

This clone was counted once. The V and J genes are TRBV4-1 and TRBJ1-3; D is uncertain. CDR3 size: 17 residues. CDR1 is MGHRA and CDR2 is YSYEKL in the germline V gene. V lost 0 bases, J lost 0 bases, and 12 bases lay in between. CDR3 amino acids: CASSQELRVRSGNTIYF. CDR3 nucleotide sequence: TGCGCCAGCAGCCAAGAATTACGGGTTCGCTCTGGAAACACCATATATTTT.

The chain joins TRBV6-4 to TRBJ2-5, with D tentatively TRBD1 (6 bases). The CDR3 runs to 14 residues. V gave up 8 bases and J gave up 5 bases, with 18 bases separating them. Germline V gene sequence: CDR1 MRHNA, CDR2 SNTAGT. DNA of the CDR3: TGTGCCAGCGGACGATTAACAGGGATGGAGACCCAGTACTTC. Translating it yields CASGRLTGMETQYF.

This chain uses TRBV15 with TRBJ2-7, with a tentative D call TRBD2 (7 bases). This CDR3 is built from 15 residues. Germline CDR1 is LNHNV and CDR2 is YYDKDF (reference sequence). Trimming took off 0 bases at V and 0 bases at J, with 9 bases between the two ends. CDR3 region: CATSREGGDSYEQYF. The CDR3 DNA is TGTGCCACCAGCAGAGAAGGGGGGGACTCCTACGAGCAGTACTTC.

This chain links TRBV7-8 with TRBJ2-5, with a tentative D call TRBD2 (5 bases). The V gene lost 8 bases and the J gene lost 4 bases, with 17 bases spanning the gap. This CDR3 comprises 14 residues. The germline gives CDR1 SGHVS, CDR2 FQNEAQ. DNA for the CDR3: TGTGCCAGCTTAAAAGAACGGGAAGGAGAGACCCAGTACTTC. Translating it yields CASLKEREGETQYF.

V is TRBV4-1 and J is TRBJ1-1; 10 bases are shared with TRBD1. This CDR3 comprises 16 residues. V was clipped by 3 bases and J by 3 bases; unmatched bases: 7. In germline, CDR1 is MGHRA, CDR2 YSYEKL. CDR3 loop: CASSQREGTGDTEAFF. The CDR3 coding sequence is TGCGCCAGCAGCCAGCGGGAAGGGACAGGGGACACTGAAGCTTTCTTT.

The chain combines TRBV3-1 (or the pseudogene TRBV3-2) with TRBJ1-2, with 7 bases lining up with TRBD1. Losses at the gene ends were 2 bases for V and 8 bases for J; bases not matched to a gene: 11. CDR1 LGHDT and CDR2 YNNKEL come from the germline V gene (reference sequence). The CDR3 runs 15 residues. The CDR3 DNA sequence: TGTGCCAGCAGCCAAAGTAACGAGGGGGCGTACGGCTACACCTTC. Translated: CASSQSNEGAYGYTF.

V is TRBV2 and J is TRBJ1-2; 12 bases fit TRBD1. This CDR3 has 13 amino acids. Germline V gene data show CDR1 as SNHLY and CDR2 as FYNNEI. V was pared by 10 bases and J by 5 bases, with 5 bases of the junction left unmatched. In DNA, the CDR3 is TGTGCCACCGGGACAGGGGGCGTGTATGGCTACACCTTC. Its protein product is CATGTGGVYGYTF.

The sample holds a few counts of this clone. The chain uses TRBV18 and TRBJ2-1; 8 bases are shared with TRBD2. CDR3 length: 14 residues. CDR1 KGHSH and CDR2 LQKENI come from the germline V gene. With V trimmed by 3 bases and J by 7 bases, 5 bases remained unmatched. The CDR3 DNA is TGTGCCAGCTCACCCGGGGGGGCTAGGAATGAGCAGTTCTTC. Its translation is CASSPGGARNEQFF.